This entry is about one T cell receptor beta chain. V was clipped by 0 bases and J by 6 bases; unmatched bases: 7. This CDR3 region has 15 residues. In germline, CDR1 is KGHSH, CDR2 LQKENI. This sample is part of a study of blood T cells in healthy people across ages. Combining a sample-barcoded 5' primer with a J-beta primer mix, a second PCR ran for about 7 to 11 cycles. TCRdb called the 5' RACE reads again in MiXCR, with one record for every CDR3 protein. The profile shows around 1,600,000 distinct CDR3 sequences, around 40% of them singletons. The TCR was taken from a woman aged 18-35 years in good health. This sequence joins TRBV18 and TRBJ1-2, with TRBD1 matching over 7 bases. Material for sequencing was blood. For the CDR3, the DNA is TGTGCCAGCTCACCACCTAGGGACAGCAAGGATGGCTACACCTTC. Its protein is CASSPPRDSKDGYTF.